This T cell receptor (beta chain) was captured by sequencing in a study of early T cells in non-severe SARS-CoV-2 infection. Study-wide results and caveats: VDJdb matching, biased toward anti-spike CD8 responses, missed private and CD4 specificities.

The V gene lost 5 bases and the J gene lost 5 bases, with 10 bases spanning the gap. The CDR3 sequence is 13 residues long. Germline V gene data show CDR1 as SGHAT and CDR2 as FQNNGV. Ten or more counts support this clonotype. The antigen is undetermined. Attached unique molecular identifiers marked individual cDNA molecules. Each CDR3 protein is one row after TCRdb ran MiXCR on the 5' RACE reads. The sample gives tens of thousands of distinct CDR3 sequences, roughly 11% of which show up once; 10% is in the top ten. This TCR was recovered from an adult who was a healthcare worker with PCR-confirmed SARS-CoV-2 infection or an uninfected control (not recorded which). The chain links TRBV11-2 to TRBJ2-1; possibly TRBD1 for D (5 bases). Sequencing input: whole blood. The CDR3 coding sequence is TGTGCCAGCAGCCTCGACAGACACAATGAGCAGTTCTTC. Translating gives CASSLDRHNEQFF.